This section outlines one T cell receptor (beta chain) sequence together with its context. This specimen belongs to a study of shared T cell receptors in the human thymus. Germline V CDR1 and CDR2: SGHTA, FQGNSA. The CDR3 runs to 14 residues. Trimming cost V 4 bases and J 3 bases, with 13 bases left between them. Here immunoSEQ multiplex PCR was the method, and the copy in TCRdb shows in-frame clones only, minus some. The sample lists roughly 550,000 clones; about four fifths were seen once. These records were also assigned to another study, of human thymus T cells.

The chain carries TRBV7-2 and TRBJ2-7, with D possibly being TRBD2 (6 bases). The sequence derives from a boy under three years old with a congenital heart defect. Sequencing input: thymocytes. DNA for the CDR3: TGTGCCAGCAGCTCGCTAGCGAGTCACTACGAGCAGTACTTC. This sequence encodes CASSSLASHYEQYF.